This T cell receptor beta chain was captured by sequencing in a study of blood T cell repertoires in COVID-19. Germline V gene lookup returns CDR1 SGHRS and CDR2 YFSETQ. The V and J ends lost 3 bases and 3 bases respectively, with 12 bases between them. CDR3 length: 14 amino acids. Generated by immunoSEQ multiplex PCR, the TCRdb table keeps only in-frame clones and is missing some. The sample has 140,000 to 150,000 clones; 81% are singletons. This TCR came from a human donor in a cohort sampled during active COVID-19. The chain carries TRBV5-1 and TRBJ2-5; D is undetermined. The source material was peripheral blood. The CDR3 protein is CASSSNTPEETQYF. The CDR3 DNA is TGCGCCAGCAGCTCCAATACACCCGAAGAGACCCAGTACTTC.